The rows below give T cell receptor beta chains drawn from one sample of a study of vaccination effects on CD4 cells after COVID-19. Their antigens remain unidentified. Clones were read by immunoSEQ multiplex PCR, and TCRdb kept only the in-frame ones, dropping some. The sample carries some 56,000 clones, roughly 77% recorded once. Sequenced here: CD4+ T cells from PBMCs cultured with HIV peptides, sampled before COVID-19 vaccination. The source is a human donor who had a prior SARS-CoV-2 infection. CDR3s include the opening cysteine and the closing phenylalanine or tryptophan. Fields, in order: CDR3 DNA, CDR3 protein, clone size, D gene, V gene, J gene. A D gene is named only where the DNA matches it firmly. The listing skips clone size in some rows; elsewhere it reads once, few, many or a size class.

TGTGCCAGCAGACTTAAAAATCAGCCCCAGCATTTT,CASRLKNQPQHF,few,NA,TRBV6-6,TRBJ1-5
TGTGCCAGCAGCTTGGGGGCCTCCTACGAGCAGTACTTC,CASSLGASYEQYF,NA,NA,TRBV4-2,TRBJ2-7
TGTGCCATCAGTGAGGGGAGCTCCTACGAGCAGTACTTC,CAISEGSSYEQYF,NA,NA,TRBV10-3,TRBJ2-7
TGTGCCAGCAGCGGGTTAGGGGGCGCGGTCCTGACTTTC,CASSGLGGAVLTF,NA,TRBD1,TRBV7-2,TRBJ2-6
TGTGCCAGCACCTCCAGGGGGGGGTTTGGCTACACCTTC,CASTSRGGFGYTF,once,TRBD1,TRBV6-6,TRBJ1-2
TGTGCCAGCAGCTTGGGGGTGACGGGAGTAGGAACCGGGGAGCTGTTTTTT,CASSLGVTGVGTGELFF,NA,NA,TRBV5-5,TRBJ2-2
TGCGCCAGCAGCTTAGGGATAAGCTCCTATAATTCACCCCTCCACTTT,CASSLGISSYNSPLHF,NA,NA,TRBV5-1,TRBJ1-6
TGTGCCAGCAGGTATTTACAGGGGGCGTATGGCTACACCTTC,CASRYLQGAYGYTF,NA,TRBD1,TRBV27,TRBJ1-2
TGTGCCAGCAGCTTACAGCAATCACCCTACAATGAGCAGTTCTTC,CASSLQQSPYNEQFF,NA,NA,TRBV7-3,TRBJ2-1
TGTGCCAGCAGCTTGGCCCCATTTGGTTCTGGCACTGAAGCTTTCTTT,CASSLAPFGSGTEAFF,NA,NA,TRBV5-5,TRBJ1-1
TGTGCCAGCAGCGTATATGGGGACAAAGTCGGTTCACCCCTCCACTTT,CASSVYGDKVGSPLHF,NA,NA,TRBV9,TRBJ1-6
TGCGCCAGCAGCTCGTCCCTGAAAGAGATAGCTTTCTTT,CASSSSLKEIAFF,NA,NA,TRBV5-1,TRBJ1-1
TGTGCCAGCAGTTACTCCCAGGGCCCTGGCTACACCTTC,CASSYSQGPGYTF,NA,NA,TRBV6-5,TRBJ1-2
TGTGCCAGCAGCTTGGTTGGACCCACCACCGGGGAGCTGTTTTTT,CASSLVGPTTGELFF,NA,NA,TRBV5-4,TRBJ2-2
TGTGCCAGCCAAAATTTCCGGACAGATACGCAGTATTTT,CASQNFRTDTQYF,NA,NA,TRBV27,TRBJ2-3
TGTGCCAGCAGCCGACTGGCAGATACGCAGTATTTT,CASSRLADTQYF,NA,NA,TRBV5-6,TRBJ2-3
TGCGCCAGCAGTTCCGTGGCGTCACCCCTCCACTTT,CASSSVASPLHF,NA,NA,TRBV4-1,TRBJ1-6
TGTGCCAGCAGCCCCCTCAGCGCAGGGGCAGATACGCAGTATTTT,CASSPLSAGADTQYF,NA,NA,TRBV9,TRBJ2-3
TGCGCCAGCAGCGGATCACTAGCGGGAGGCTCTGATGAGCAGTTCTTC,CASSGSLAGGSDEQFF,NA,TRBD2,TRBV5-1,TRBJ2-1
TGTGCCAGCAGCCAATTCATGACAGAGAACACTGAAGCTTTCTTT,CASSQFMTENTEAFF,NA,NA,TRBV3-1/TRBV3-2,TRBJ1-1
TGTGCTAGTGGTTTCCCCTTGGTAGCGGGATTGGCAGATACGCAGTATTTT,CASGFPLVAGLADTQYF,NA,TRBD2,TRBV12-5,TRBJ2-3
TGCGCCAGCAGCTTGACTAGCGGGGGACTAACCTACGAGCAGTACTTC,CASSLTSGGLTYEQYF,few,TRBD2,TRBV5-1,TRBJ2-7
TGTGCCAGTAGCGATAGGGCTAGCGGAGCCTACGAGCAGTACTTC,CASSDRASGAYEQYF,NA,TRBD2,TRBV19,TRBJ2-7
TGTGCCACCAGCGCAACTAGCGGGAGGGAGACAGATACGCAGTATTTT,CATSATSGRETDTQYF,NA,TRBD2,TRBV24-1,TRBJ2-3
TGTGCCAGCAGCGTAGAGGGGGGCCCCATCAGCCCCCAGCATTTT,CASSVEGGPISPQHF,once,NA,TRBV9,TRBJ1-5
TGTGCCTGGAGTGTTGTCCCGAATGAAAAACTGTTTTTT,CAWSVVPNEKLFF,NA,NA,TRBV30,TRBJ1-4
TGTGCCAGCAGCGATAGAGCTGGCACAGATACGCAGTATTTT,CASSDRAGTDTQYF,NA,NA,TRBV5-4,TRBJ2-3
TGTGCCAGCGGACGGAACACTGAAGCTTTCTTT,CASGRNTEAFF,few,NA,TRBV5-6,TRBJ1-1
TGTGCCAGCAGCTTAGGAGCAGGGGAGAACTATGGCTACACCTTC,CASSLGAGENYGYTF,NA,NA,TRBV7-9,TRBJ1-2
TGTGCCTGGAGATCTGGGACAGGGACCTACGAGCAGTACTTC,CAWRSGTGTYEQYF,NA,TRBD1,TRBV30,TRBJ2-7
TGTGCCAGCAGCTTAGTGAGTCGGATGAACTATGGCTACACCTTC,CASSLVSRMNYGYTF,NA,NA,TRBV7-2,TRBJ1-2
TGTGCCAGCAGCTTGGAGCAGTTGACCTACAATGAGCAGTTCTTC,CASSLEQLTYNEQFF,NA,NA,TRBV5-8,TRBJ2-1
TGTGCCAGCAGCCCCCGGAGGGCAGATACGCAGTATTTT,CASSPRRADTQYF,NA,NA,TRBV7-3,TRBJ2-3
TGTGCCAGCTCTGGCGCGGCCGAACATTACGAGCAGTACTTC,CASSGAAEHYEQYF,NA,NA,TRBV18,TRBJ2-7
TGTGCCAGCAGTGAGGGGACTAGTAGGTTGGATACGCAGTATTTT,CASSEGTSRLDTQYF,NA,TRBD2,TRBV2,TRBJ2-3
TGTGCCAGCAGTGAATTTTTCCCTTACGAGCAGTACTTC,CASSEFFPYEQYF,NA,NA,TRBV25-1,TRBJ2-7
TGTGCCAGCAGCGTAGGGGTGACACGGATTAACGAGCAGTACTTC,CASSVGVTRINEQYF,NA,NA,TRBV11-2,TRBJ2-7
TGCGCCAGCAGCCAGAACGCAACGAACACTGAAGCTTTCTTT,CASSQNATNTEAFF,NA,NA,TRBV4-1,TRBJ1-1
TGTGCCAGCAGCTTAGCTTGGGGGCCCCAGCATTTT,CASSLAWGPQHF,NA,NA,TRBV7-9,TRBJ1-5
TGTGCCAGCAGCCAAGACCTCCGAAACACCATATATTTT,CASSQDLRNTIYF,NA,NA,TRBV3-1/TRBV3-2,TRBJ1-3
TGTGCCAGCAGCCGGCAGAACACTGAAGCTTTCTTT,CASSRQNTEAFF,NA,NA,TRBV14,TRBJ1-1
TGTGCCAGCAGCTTAGTAGGGGCGGGGATTACTGAAGCTTTCTTT,CASSLVGAGITEAFF,NA,NA,TRBV7-3,TRBJ1-1
TGTGCTCGGGCCTTCGGTGGCACCGGGGAGCTGTTTTTT,CARAFGGTGELFF,few,NA,TRBV19,TRBJ2-2
TGTGCCAGCATTAGGTCCAGATCTATGAACACTGAAGCTTTCTTT,CASIRSRSMNTEAFF,NA,NA,TRBV6-5,TRBJ1-1
TGTGCCAGCAGTTCCTACCGAGAAGAGACCCAGTACTTC,CASSSYREETQYF,NA,NA,TRBV2,TRBJ2-5
TGTGCCAGCCGAACGGACGCCTACGAGCAGTACTTC,CASRTDAYEQYF,NA,NA,TRBV6-5,TRBJ2-7
TGCGCCAGCAGCTCACAGGGGCTCGGCACTGAAGCTTTCTTT,CASSSQGLGTEAFF,NA,TRBD1,TRBV5-1,TRBJ1-1
TGTGCCTGGAGTGTGTGGCAGAATCATCAGCCCCAGCATTTT,CAWSVWQNHQPQHF,NA,NA,TRBV30,TRBJ1-5
TGTGCCAGCTCACCAAACCCTGCGGGAGGCGGATACGAGCAGTACTTC,CASSPNPAGGGYEQYF,NA,TRBD2,TRBV18,TRBJ2-7